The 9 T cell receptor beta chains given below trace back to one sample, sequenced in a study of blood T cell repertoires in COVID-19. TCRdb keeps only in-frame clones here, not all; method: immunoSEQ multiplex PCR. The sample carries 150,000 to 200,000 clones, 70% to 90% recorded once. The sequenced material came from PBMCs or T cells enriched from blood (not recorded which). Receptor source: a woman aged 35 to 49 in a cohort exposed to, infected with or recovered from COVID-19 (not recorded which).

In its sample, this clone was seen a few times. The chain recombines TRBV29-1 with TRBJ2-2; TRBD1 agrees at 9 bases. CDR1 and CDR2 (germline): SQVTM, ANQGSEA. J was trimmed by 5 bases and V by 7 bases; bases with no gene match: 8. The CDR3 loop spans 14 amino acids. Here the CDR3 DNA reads TGCAGCGCCCTGGGGGACAGGGAAACCGGGGAGCTGTTTTTT. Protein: CSALGDRETGELFF.

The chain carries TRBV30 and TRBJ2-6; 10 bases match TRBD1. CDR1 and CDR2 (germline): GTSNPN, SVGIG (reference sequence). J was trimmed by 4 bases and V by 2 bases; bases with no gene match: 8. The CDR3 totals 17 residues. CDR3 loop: CAWSTPGQGLGANVLTF. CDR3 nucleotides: TGTGCCTGGAGTACCCCGGGACAGGGGCTCGGGGCCAACGTCCTGACTTTC. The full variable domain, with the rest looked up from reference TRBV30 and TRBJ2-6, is SQTIHQWPATLVQPVGSPLSLECTVEGTSNPNLYWYRQAAGRGLQLLFYSVGIGQISSEVPQNLSASRPQDRQFILSSKKLLLSDSGFYLCAWSTPGQGLGANVLTFGAGSRLTVL.

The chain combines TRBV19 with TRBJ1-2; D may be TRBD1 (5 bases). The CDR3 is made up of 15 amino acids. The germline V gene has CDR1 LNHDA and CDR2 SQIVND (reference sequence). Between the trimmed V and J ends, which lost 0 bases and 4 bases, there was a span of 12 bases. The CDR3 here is CASSIDLRGTYGYTF. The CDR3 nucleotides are TGTGCCAGTAGTATAGATCTACGGGGGACCTATGGCTACACCTTC.

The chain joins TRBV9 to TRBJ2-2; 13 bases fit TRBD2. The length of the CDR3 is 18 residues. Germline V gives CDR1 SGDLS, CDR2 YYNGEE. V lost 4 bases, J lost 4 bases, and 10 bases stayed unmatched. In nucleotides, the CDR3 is TGTGCCAGCAGCCAAGGAACTAGCGGGGGGGAAGGCACCGGGGAGCTGTTTTTT. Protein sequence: CASSQGTSGGEGTGELFF.

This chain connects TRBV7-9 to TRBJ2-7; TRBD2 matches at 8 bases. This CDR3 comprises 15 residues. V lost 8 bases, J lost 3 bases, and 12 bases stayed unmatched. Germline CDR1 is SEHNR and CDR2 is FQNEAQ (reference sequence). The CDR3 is CASGGKAGDGYEQYF. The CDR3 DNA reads TGTGCCAGCGGCGGAAAAGCGGGAGATGGCTACGAGCAGTACTTC.

DNA for the CDR3: TGTGCCAGCAGCTCAACACAGGCAACTAATGAAAAACTGTTTTTT. It yields the protein CASSSTQATNEKLFF. This rearrangement joins TRBV7-8 to TRBJ1-4; a weak D match, TRBD1 (5 bases). CDR3 length equals 15 residues. The germline V and J ends were trimmed by 4 bases and 0 bases, with 9 bases remaining between them. The germline V gene has CDR1 SGHVS and CDR2 FQNEAQ.

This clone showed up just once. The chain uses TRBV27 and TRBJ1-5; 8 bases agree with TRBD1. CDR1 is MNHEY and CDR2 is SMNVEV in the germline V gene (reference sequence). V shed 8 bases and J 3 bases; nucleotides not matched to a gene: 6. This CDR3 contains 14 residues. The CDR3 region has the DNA TGTGCCAGCGTCGGGACAGGTGACAATCAGCCCCAGCATTTT. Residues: CASVGTGDNQPQHF.

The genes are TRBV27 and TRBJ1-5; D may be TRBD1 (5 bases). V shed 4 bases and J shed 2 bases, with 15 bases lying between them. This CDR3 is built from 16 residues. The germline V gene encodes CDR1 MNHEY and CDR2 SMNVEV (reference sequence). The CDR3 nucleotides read TGTGCCAGCAGTTCATGGATGGGGGGGGGCAATCAGCCCCAGCATTTT. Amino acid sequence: CASSSWMGGGNQPQHF.

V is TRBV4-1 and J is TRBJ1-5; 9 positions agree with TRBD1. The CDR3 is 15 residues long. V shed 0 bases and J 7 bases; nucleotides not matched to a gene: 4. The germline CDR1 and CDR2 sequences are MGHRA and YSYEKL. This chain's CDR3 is CASSQDGDRGQPQHF. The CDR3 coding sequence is TGCGCCAGCAGCCAAGATGGCGACAGGGGGCAGCCCCAGCATTTT.